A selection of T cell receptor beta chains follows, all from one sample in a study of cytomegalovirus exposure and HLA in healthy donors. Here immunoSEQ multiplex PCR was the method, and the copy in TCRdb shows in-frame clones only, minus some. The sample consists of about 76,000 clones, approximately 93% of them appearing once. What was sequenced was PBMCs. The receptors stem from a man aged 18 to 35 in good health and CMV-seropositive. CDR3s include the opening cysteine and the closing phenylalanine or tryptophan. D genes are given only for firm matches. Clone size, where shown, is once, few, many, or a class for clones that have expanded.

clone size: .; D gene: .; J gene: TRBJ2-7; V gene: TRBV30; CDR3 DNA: TGTGCCTGGACCCCTGGGGGGGCCATAAACTACGAGCAGTACTTC; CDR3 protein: CAWTPGGAINYEQYF
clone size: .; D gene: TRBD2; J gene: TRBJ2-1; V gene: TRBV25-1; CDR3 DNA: TGTGCCAGCAGTCATGGACTAGCGGGAGTACGAAATGAGCAGTTCTTC; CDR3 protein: CASSHGLAGVRNEQFF
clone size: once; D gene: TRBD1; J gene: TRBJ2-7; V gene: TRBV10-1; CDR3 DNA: TGCGCCAGCAGCCAGGACAGGGCTGGCGGGGTCTCCTACGAGCAGTACTTC; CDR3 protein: CASSQDRAGGVSYEQYF
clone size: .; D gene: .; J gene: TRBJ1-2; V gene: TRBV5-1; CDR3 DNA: TGCGCCAGCATAGACGACCCTAATAGCGGCGTAAGCGGTGGCTACACCTTC; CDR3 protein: CASIDDPNSGVSGGYTF
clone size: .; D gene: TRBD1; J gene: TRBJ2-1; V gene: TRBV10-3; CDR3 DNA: TGTGCCATCAACCCGGGACAGGGGTTGTGGTTCTTC; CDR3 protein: CAINPGQGLWFF
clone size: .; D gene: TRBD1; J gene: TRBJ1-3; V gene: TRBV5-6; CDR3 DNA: TGTGCCAGCAGCCGGACAGGGGCTGGGGGAAACACCATATATTTT; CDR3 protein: CASSRTGAGGNTIYF
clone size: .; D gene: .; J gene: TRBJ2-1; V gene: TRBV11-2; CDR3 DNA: TGTGCCAGCAGCCACATCCTGTCGGGGGAGGCCTACAATGAGCAGTTCTTC; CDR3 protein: CASSHILSGEAYNEQFF
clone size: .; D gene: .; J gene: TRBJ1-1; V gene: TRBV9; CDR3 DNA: TGTGCCAGCAGCGTAGGATCACAGGTGAACACTGAAGCTTTCTTT; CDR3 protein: CASSVGSQVNTEAFF
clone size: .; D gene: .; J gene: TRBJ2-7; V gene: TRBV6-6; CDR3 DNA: TGTGCCAGCAGCGCAACATCATCCTACGAGCAGTACTTC; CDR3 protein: CASSATSSYEQYF
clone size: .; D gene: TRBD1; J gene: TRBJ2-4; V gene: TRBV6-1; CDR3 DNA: TGTGCCAGCAGTGAATTCCGGGACAGTTTAGCCAAAAACATTCAGTACTTC; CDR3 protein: CASSEFRDSLAKNIQYF
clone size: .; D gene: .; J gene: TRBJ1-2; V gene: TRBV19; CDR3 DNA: TGTGCCAGTAGTAGAGAAGGCCAGGTACCCTATGGCTACACCTTC; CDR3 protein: CASSREGQVPYGYTF
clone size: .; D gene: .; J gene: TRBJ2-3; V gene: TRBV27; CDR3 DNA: TGTGCCAGCAGTTTATTCAGCGGGCCCACAGATACGCAGTATTTT; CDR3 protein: CASSLFSGPTDTQYF
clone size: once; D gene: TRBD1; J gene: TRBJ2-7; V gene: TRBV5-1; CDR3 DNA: TGCGCCAGCAGCCTTGGACAGGAGAGCTACGAGCAGTACTTC; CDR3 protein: CASSLGQESYEQYF
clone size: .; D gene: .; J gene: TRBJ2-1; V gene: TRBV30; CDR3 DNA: TGTGCCTGGAGTCAGGCCGAAGAGCAGTTCTTC; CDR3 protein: CAWSQAEEQFF
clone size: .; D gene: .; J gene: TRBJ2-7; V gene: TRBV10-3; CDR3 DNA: TGTGCCTCCTCCCCCGGGGTACTCTACGAGCAGTACTTC; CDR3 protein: CASSPGVLYEQYF
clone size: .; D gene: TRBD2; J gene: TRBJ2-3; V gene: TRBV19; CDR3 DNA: TGTGCCACCTCGGGACTAGCGGGAGGGCTCACAGATACGCAGTATTTT; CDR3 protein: CATSGLAGGLTDTQYF
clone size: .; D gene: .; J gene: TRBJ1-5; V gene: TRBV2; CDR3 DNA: TGTGCCAGCAGTGATACAGATACCAATCAGCCCCAGCATTTT; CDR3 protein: CASSDTDTNQPQHF
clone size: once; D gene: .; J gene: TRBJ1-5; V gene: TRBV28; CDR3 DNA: TGTGCCAGCGGATCAGGGGAAAACGTTCAGCCCCAGCATTTT; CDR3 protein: CASGSGENVQPQHF
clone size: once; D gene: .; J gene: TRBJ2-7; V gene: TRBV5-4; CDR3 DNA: TGTGCCAGCAGCTCAAAAGCCGCCGACGAGCAGTACTTC; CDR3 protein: CASSSKAADEQYF
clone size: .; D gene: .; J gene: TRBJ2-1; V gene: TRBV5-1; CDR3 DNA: TGCGCCAGCAGCTTGGACCCCGGGAGTATCTACAATGAGCAGTTCTTC; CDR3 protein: CASSLDPGSIYNEQFF
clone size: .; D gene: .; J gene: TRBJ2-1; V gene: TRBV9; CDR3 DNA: TGTGCCAGCAGCGTAGTGGCTAGTACGTACAATGAGCAGTTCTTC; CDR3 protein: CASSVVASTYNEQFF
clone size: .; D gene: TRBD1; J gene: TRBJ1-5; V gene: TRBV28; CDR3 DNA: TGTGCCAGCAGTTTATTTTATCGCGGCAGGGGGCATCAGCCCCAGCATTTT; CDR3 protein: CASSLFYRGRGHQPQHF
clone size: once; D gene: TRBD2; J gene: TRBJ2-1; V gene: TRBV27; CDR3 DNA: TGTGCCAGCAGAGGACTAGCGGACAATGAGCAGTTCTTC; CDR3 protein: CASRGLADNEQFF
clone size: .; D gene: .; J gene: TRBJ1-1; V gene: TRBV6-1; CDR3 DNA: TGTGCCAGCAGTGAACCAACAGGGAATCTCTTGAACACTGAAGCTTTCTTT; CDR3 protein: CASSEPTGNLLNTEAFF
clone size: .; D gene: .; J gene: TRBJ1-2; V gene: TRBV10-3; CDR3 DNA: TGTGCCATCAGAGGCAGGGAAAACTATGGCTACACCTTC; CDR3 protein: CAIRGRENYGYTF
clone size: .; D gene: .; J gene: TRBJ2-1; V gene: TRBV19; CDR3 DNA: TGTGACCTCCCCCGGACCCGCGGGAATGAGCAGTTCTTC; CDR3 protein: CDLPRTRGNEQFF
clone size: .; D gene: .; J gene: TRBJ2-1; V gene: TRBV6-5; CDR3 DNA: TGTGCCAGCAAGGTCCGGGGGAGAGGGGAGGATGAGCAGTTCTTC; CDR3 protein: CASKVRGRGEDEQFF